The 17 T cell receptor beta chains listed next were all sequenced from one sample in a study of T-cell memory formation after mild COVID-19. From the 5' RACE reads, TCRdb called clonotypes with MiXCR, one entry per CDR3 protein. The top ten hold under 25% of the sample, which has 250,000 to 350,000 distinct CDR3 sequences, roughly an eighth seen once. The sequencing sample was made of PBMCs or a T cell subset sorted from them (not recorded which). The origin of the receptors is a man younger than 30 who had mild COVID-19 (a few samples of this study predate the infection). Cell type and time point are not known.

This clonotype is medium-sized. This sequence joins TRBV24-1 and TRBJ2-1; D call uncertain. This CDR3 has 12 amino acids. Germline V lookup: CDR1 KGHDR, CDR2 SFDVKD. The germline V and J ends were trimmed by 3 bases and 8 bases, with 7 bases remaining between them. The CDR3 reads CATSDLRYEQFF. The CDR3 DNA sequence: TGTGCCACCAGTGATCTTAGGTATGAGCAGTTCTTC.

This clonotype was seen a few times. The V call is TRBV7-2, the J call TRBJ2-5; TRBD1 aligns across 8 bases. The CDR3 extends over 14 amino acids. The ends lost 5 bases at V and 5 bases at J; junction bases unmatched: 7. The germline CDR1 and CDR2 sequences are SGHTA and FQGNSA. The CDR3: CASSQDRGRETQYF. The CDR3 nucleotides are TGTGCCAGCAGCCAAGACAGGGGTAGGGAGACCCAGTACTTC.

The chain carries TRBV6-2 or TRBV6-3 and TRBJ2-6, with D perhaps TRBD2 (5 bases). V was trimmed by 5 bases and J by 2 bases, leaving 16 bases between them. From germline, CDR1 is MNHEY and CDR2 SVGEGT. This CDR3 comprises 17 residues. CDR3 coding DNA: TGTGCCAGCAGTCCGCCCTCGGGATTTACTGGGGCCAACGTCCTGACTTTC. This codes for CASSPPSGFTGANVLTF.

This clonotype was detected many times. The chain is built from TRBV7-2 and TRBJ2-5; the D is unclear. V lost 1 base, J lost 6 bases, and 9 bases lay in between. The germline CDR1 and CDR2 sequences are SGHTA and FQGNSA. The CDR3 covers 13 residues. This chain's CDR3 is CASSLGLDQTQYF. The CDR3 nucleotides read TGTGCCAGCAGCTTAGGGCTAGATCAGACCCAGTACTTC.

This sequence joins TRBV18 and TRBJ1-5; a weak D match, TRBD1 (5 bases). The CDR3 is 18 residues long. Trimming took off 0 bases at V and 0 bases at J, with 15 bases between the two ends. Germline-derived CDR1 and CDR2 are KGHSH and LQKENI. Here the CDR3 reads CASSPPWQGPYSNQPQHF. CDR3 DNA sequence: TGTGCCAGCTCACCACCGTGGCAGGGCCCATATAGCAATCAGCCCCAGCATTTT.

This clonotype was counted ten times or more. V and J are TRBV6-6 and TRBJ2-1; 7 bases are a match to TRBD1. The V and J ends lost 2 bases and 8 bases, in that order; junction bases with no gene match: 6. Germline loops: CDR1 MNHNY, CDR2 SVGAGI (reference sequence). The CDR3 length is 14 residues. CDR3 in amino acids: CASSYQTGLYEQFF. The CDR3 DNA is TGTGCCAGCAGTTACCAGACAGGGCTCTATGAGCAGTTCTTC.

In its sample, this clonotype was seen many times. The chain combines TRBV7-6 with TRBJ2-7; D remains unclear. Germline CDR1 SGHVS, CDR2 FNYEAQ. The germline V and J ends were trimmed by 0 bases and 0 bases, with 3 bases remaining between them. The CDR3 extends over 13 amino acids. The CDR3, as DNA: TGTGCCAGCAGCTTAGCCACCTCCTACGAGCAGTACTTC. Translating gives CASSLATSYEQYF.

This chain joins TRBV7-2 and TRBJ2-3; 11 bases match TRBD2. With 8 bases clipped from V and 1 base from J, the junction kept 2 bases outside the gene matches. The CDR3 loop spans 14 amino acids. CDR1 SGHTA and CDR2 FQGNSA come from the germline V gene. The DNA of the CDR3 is TGTGCCAGCCAACTAGCGGGGGGCACAGATACGCAGTATTTT. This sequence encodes CASQLAGGTDTQYF.

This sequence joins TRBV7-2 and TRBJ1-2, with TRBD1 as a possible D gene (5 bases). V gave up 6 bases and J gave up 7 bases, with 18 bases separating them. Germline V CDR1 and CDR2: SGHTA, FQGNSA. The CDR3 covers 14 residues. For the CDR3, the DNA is TGTGCCAGCAGGGGGGTGGGGCAGGGTCGTGGCTACACCTTC. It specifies CASRGVGQGRGYTF.

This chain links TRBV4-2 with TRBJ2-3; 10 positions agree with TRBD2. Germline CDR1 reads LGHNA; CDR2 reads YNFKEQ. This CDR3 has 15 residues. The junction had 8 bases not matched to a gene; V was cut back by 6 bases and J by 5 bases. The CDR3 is CASRGSSGGGDTQYF. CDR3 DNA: TGTGCCAGCAGAGGATCCAGCGGGGGGGGAGATACGCAGTATTTT.

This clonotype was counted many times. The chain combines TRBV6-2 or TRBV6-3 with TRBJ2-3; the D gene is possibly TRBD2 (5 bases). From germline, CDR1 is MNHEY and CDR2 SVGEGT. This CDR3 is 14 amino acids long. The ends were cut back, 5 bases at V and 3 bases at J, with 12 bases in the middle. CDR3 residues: CASSDFLATDTQYF. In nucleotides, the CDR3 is TGTGCCAGCAGTGATTTTTTAGCGACAGATACGCAGTATTTT.

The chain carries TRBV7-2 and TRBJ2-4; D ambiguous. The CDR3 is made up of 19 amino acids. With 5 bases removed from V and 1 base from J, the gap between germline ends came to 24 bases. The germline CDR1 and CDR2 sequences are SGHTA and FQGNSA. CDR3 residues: CASSPLGWAVLVAKNIQYF. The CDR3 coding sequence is TGTGCCAGCAGCCCCCTCGGGTGGGCAGTCTTGGTTGCCAAAAACATTCAGTACTTC.

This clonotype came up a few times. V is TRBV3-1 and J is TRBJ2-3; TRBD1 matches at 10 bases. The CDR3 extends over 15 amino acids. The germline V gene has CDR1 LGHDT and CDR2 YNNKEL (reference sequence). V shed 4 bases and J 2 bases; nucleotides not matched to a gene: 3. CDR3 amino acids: CASSRGQGNTDTQYF. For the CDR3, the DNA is TGTGCCAGCAGCCGGGGACAGGGGAACACAGATACGCAGTATTTT.

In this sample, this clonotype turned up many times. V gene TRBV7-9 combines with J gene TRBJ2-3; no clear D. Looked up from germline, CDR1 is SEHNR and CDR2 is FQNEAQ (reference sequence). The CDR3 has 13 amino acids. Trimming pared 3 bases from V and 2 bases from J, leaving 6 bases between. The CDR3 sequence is CASSFAATDTQYF. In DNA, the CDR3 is TGTGCCAGCAGCTTCGCAGCCACAGATACGCAGTATTTT.

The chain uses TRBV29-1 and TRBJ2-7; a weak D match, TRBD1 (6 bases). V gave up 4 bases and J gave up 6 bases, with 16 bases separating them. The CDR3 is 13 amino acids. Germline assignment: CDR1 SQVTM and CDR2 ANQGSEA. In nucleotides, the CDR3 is TGCAGCGTTGCTCCTGACAGGAAGGGCGAGCAGTACTTC. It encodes CSVAPDRKGEQYF.

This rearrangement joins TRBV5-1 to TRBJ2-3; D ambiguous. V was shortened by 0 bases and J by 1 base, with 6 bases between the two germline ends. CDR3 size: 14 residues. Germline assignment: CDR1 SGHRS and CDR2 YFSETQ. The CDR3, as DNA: TGCGCCAGCAGCTTGGTTAGAGGCACAGATACGCAGTATTTT. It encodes CASSLVRGTDTQYF.

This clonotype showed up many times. CDR3 bases: TGTGCCAGCAGCTCATTAGCGGGGGAATCAAGCTCCTACAATGAGCAGTTCTTC. Its translation: CASSSLAGESSSYNEQFF. The chain joins TRBV7-3 to TRBJ2-1; the match to TRBD2 covers 9 bases. Germline CDR1 is SGHTA and CDR2 is FQGTGA. Trimming removed 4 bases from V and 0 bases from J; junction bases left unmatched: 10. The CDR3 length is 18 residues. Combining the CDR3 with reference TRBV7-3 and TRBJ2-1 gives the whole variable domain GAGVSQTPSNKVTEKGKYVELRCDPISGHTALYWYRQSLGQGPEFLIYFQGTGAADDSGLPNDRFFAVRPEGSVSTLKIQRTERGDSAVYLCASSSLAGESSSYNEQFFGPGTRLTVL.